This TCR beta chain emerged from a study of identical twins. Overall study findings and caveats: The authors noted that invariant MAIT and iNKT cells could partly confound zero-insertion analyses. Twins showed weaker excess sharing in their beta out-of-frame sequences. There were fewer insertions in abundant cord blood beta clonotypes, but memory repertoires showed no such pattern.

Unmatched junction bases numbered 13, after V lost 5 bases and J lost 5 bases. This CDR3 is 16 amino acids long. Germline assignment: CDR1 SGHAT and CDR2 FQDESV (reference sequence). cDNA carried unique molecular identifiers, and a universal primer site was added by template switching. TCRdb redid the calling of the 5' RACE reads with MiXCR, one entry per CDR3 protein. The sample contains around 370,000 distinct CDR3 sequences, around 9% of which appear only once. This clonotype was seen repeatedly, ten times or more. Its antigen is unknown. The TCR was taken from a woman aged 45-59 years in good health. The V call is TRBV11-1, the J call TRBJ2-7, with 9 nucleotides matching TRBD1. The specimen was naive T cells sorted from blood. The CDR3 sequence is CASSPSGTGMGHEQYF. DNA of the CDR3: TGTGCCAGCAGCCCCTCCGGGACAGGGATGGGCCACGAGCAGTACTTC.